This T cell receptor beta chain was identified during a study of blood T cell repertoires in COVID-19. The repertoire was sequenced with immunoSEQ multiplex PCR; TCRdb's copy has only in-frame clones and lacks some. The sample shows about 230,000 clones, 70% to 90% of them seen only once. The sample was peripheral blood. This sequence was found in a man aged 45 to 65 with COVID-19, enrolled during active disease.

The DNA of the CDR3 is TGTGCCAGCAGTCCCCCTTTGGGAGCGGGATCTCAGCCCCAGCATTTT. This encodes CASSPPLGAGSQPQHF. This rearrangement joins TRBV28 to TRBJ1-5, with D unresolved. Trimming removed 5 bases at V and 6 bases at J, with 20 bases between. CDR1 is MDHEN and CDR2 is SYDVKM in the germline V gene. The CDR3 extends over 16 amino acids.